These T cell receptor beta chains were read from a single sample in a study of T cell changes during pregnancy in multiple sclerosis. Sequencing used immunoSEQ multiplex PCR; TCRdb keeps in-frame clones, though not all of them. The data contain around 43,000 clones, 93% of them singletons. The sample in question was CD8+ T cells from peripheral blood mononuclear cells, obtained after pregnancy. Source of these receptors: a female donor with multiple sclerosis, enrolled in a pregnancy study. Each CDR3 is given with its conserved first and last residue. The D gene is left open where the match is weak. Only part of the rows carry a size: once, few, many, or a class if the clone is expanded.

D	size	V	length	J	CDR3	DNA
-	-	TRBV13	12	TRBJ2-1	CASSPQGLEQFF	TGTGCCAGCAGCCCTCAGGGGCTTGAGCAGTTCTTC
TRBD2	-	TRBV11-3	17	TRBJ2-3	CASSSRLAGENTDTQYF	TGTGCCAGCAGCTCGAGACTAGCGGGAGAGAACACAGATACGCAGTATTTT
TRBD1	-	TRBV14	15	TRBJ1-4	CASSLRDRVDEKLFF	TGTGCCAGCAGCCTCCGGGACAGGGTAGATGAAAAACTGTTTTTT
-	-	TRBV4-1	15	TRBJ2-2	CASSQPGFGTGELFF	TGCGCCAGCAGCCAGCCGGGGTTTGGCACCGGGGAGCTGTTTTTT
-	-	TRBV7-2	11	TRBJ1-2	CAMLGVYGYTF	TGTGCCATGCTCGGGGTTTATGGCTACACCTTC
-	-	TRBV27	14	TRBJ2-6	CASSPGEGANVLTF	TGTGCCAGCAGTCCCGGGGAGGGGGCCAACGTCCTGACTTTC
TRBD2	-	TRBV9	14	TRBJ2-5	CASSAGWTSGPEYF	TGTGCCAGCAGCGCTGGTTGGACTAGCGGTCCTGAGTACTTC
-	-	TRBV27	14	TRBJ2-2	CASSLAGSTGELFF	TGTGCCAGCAGTTTGGCGGGTAGCACCGGGGAGCTGTTTTTT
TRBD1	-	TRBV5-1	16	TRBJ2-3	CASSWTGGVRTDTQYF	TGCGCCAGCAGCTGGACAGGGGGGGTCCGCACAGATACGCAGTATTTT
-	-	TRBV27	14	TRBJ2-7	CASSPVFSLYEQYF	TGTGCCAGCAGCCCAGTTTTTTCCCTTTACGAGCAGTACTTC
-	-	TRBV7-9	15	TRBJ1-6	CASSSRGSNNSPLHF	TGTGCCAGCAGCTCAAGGGGATCCAATAATTCACCCCTCCACTTT
-	-	TRBV27	15	TRBJ2-3	CASSPGTISTDTQYF	TGTGCCAGCAGTCCCGGGACAATTAGCACAGATACGCAGTATTTT
-	once	TRBV19	13	TRBJ1-1	CASSTGLNTEAFF	TGTGCCAGTAGTACAGGGCTTAACACTGAAGCTTTCTTT
-	-	TRBV4-3	18	TRBJ2-7	CASSQTLPRQGSAYEQYF	TGCGCCAGCAGCCAGACTCTACCCCGCCAGGGATCAGCCTACGAGCAGTACTTC
-	few	TRBV27	14	TRBJ2-7	CASSLWGSAYEQYF	TGTGCCAGCAGTTTATGGGGCAGTGCCTACGAGCAGTACTTC
-	-	TRBV7-9	13	TRBJ2-7	CASSLGVTYEQYF	TGTGCCAGCAGCTTAGGAGTCACCTACGAGCAGTACTTC
-	-	TRBV29-1	14	TRBJ2-3	CSVNGASRLDTQYF	TGCAGCGTCAATGGTGCGTCCCGTTTGGATACGCAGTATTTT
-	-	TRBV9	14	TRBJ2-3	CASSVLGSTDTQYF	TGTGCCAGCAGCGTCCTCGGTAGCACAGATACGCAGTATTTT
TRBD1	-	TRBV27	15	TRBJ1-3	CASSLSAGGLNTIYF	TGTGCCAGCAGTTTATCAGCAGGGGGCCTAAACACCATATATTTT
-	-	TRBV19	15	TRBJ2-2	CATLGWGGETGELFF	TGTGCCACCCTTGGATGGGGGGGCGAGACCGGGGAGCTGTTTTTT